This entry is about one T cell receptor (beta chain). It was version v3.0 of the immunoSEQ assay that was run at survey level. The repertoire was sequenced with immunoSEQ multiplex PCR; TCRdb's copy has only in-frame clones and lacks some. The sample yields some 11,000 clones, about 80% seen once. The sample comes from a study of long-term antiretroviral therapy in people with HIV. The overall study: A decade or so separates the oldest specimens from the later 2015 immediate-ART recommendation.

J gave up 1 base and V 3 bases, and 13 bases lay outside the gene matches. The CDR3 is 18 amino acids. Germline CDR1 reads KGHSH; CDR2 reads LQKENI. The receptor was isolated from a man aged 25 to 40 with HIV. Sample: unsorted PBMCs, taken at the start of antiretroviral therapy, before treatment. The chain joins TRBV18 to TRBJ2-7, with 9 nucleotides matching TRBD2. The CDR3: CASSPGLAQKGGSYEQYF. The CDR3 DNA sequence: TGTGCCAGCTCACCGGGACTAGCTCAAAAAGGGGGGTCCTACGAGCAGTACTTC.